A single TCR beta chain is shown here with its context. The V and J ends lost 2 bases and 7 bases respectively, with 8 bases between them. The germline CDR1 and CDR2 sequences are MGHDK and SYGVNS. The CDR3 sequence is 12 residues long. The sample comes from a study of PD-L1 blockade in urothelial cancer. Across the whole study: Anywhere from 0 to 3 prior chemotherapy regimens had been received by patients.

Repertoires were generated with immunoSEQ multiplex PCR, while TCRdb's copy carries only in-frame clones and drops some. The table has tens of thousands of clones, approximately 86% seen once. The chain is built from TRBV25-1 and TRBJ1-2; D is ambiguous. This material consisted of PBMCs, taken around atezolizumab (anti-PD-L1) treatment. The origin of this receptor is a man in his sixties with urothelial cancer. The CDR3 region is CASSEEYRGYTF. In DNA, the CDR3 is TGTGCCAGCAGTGAAGAGTATCGTGGCTACACCTTC.